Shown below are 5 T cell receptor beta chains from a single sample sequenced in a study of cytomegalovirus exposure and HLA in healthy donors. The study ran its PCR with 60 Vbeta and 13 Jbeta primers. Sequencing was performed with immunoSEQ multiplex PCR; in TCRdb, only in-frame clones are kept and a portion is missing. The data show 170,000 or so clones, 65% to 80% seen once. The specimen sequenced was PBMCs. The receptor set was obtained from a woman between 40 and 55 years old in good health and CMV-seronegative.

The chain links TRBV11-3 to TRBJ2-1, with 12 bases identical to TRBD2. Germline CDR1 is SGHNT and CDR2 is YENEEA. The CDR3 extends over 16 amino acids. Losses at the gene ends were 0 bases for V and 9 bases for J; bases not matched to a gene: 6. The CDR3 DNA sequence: TGTGCCAGCAGCTTAGATGGGCTAGCGGGGGGGGGTGAGCAGTTCTTC. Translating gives CASSLDGLAGGGEQFF.

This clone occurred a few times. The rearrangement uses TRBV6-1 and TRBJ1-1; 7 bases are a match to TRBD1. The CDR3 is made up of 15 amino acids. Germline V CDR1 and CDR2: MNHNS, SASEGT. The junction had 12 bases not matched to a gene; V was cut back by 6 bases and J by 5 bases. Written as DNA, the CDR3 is TGTGCCAGCAGAGATCACAGGGGATTGGGGACTGAAGCTTTCTTT. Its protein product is CASRDHRGLGTEAFF.

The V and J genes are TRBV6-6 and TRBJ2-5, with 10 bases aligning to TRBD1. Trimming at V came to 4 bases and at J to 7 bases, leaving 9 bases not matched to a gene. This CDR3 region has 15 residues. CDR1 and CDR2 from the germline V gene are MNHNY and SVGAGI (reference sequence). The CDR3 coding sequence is TGTGCCAGCAGTTTCCTGACAGGGGGCGGGGGGACCCAGTACTTC. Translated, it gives CASSFLTGGGGTQYF.

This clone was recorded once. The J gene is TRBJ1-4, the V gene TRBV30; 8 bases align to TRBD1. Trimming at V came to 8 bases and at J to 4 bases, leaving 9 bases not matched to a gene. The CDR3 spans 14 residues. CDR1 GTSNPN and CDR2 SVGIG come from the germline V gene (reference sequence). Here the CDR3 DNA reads TGTGCCGGGATCCTTGACAGGGGTAATGAAAAACTGTTTTTT. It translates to CAGILDRGNEKLFF.

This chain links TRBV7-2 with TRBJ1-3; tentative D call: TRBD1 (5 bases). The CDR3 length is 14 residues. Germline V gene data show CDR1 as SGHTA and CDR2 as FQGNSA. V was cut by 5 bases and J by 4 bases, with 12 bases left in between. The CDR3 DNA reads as TGTGCCAGCAGCCGCCCGGGGGTCGGAAACACCATATATTTT. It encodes CASSRPGVGNTIYF.